A selection of T cell receptor beta chains follows, all from one sample in a study of cytomegalovirus exposure and HLA in healthy donors. TCRdb's copy holds only in-frame clones and misses some; the assay was immunoSEQ multiplex PCR. Of more than 200,000 clones listed, about 84% are singletons. Sequencing used PBMCs. These TCRs come from a human donor in good health. The CDR3 runs from the conserved cysteine through the conserved F or W. A D gene is named only where the DNA matches it firmly. Some rows have no size entry. The others give once, few or many, or a class for an expanded clone.

j_call d_call v_call clone_size cdr3_aa
TRBJ2-2 TRBD1 TRBV11-2 - CASSLRQGPPTGELFF
TRBJ2-1 - TRBV7-2 - CASSPDRNYNEQFF
TRBJ2-7 - TRBV2 - CASSDRVKPYEQYF
TRBJ1-3 TRBD1 TRBV5-1 - CASSLVGQGGNTIYF
TRBJ2-3 TRBD2 TRBV7-6 - CASSSLAGSTDTQYF
TRBJ2-5 TRBD1 TRBV9 once CASSVEGTVKETQYF
TRBJ2-7 TRBD1 TRBV9 - CASSATTGGPPHEQYF
TRBJ2-7 TRBD2 TRBV6-5 - CASSWTSGDYEQYF
TRBJ1-1 - TRBV11-2 - CASSLGGGNTEAFF
TRBJ2-1 TRBD2 TRBV29-1 - CSGRTSGTNEQFF
TRBJ2-3 TRBD2 TRBV27 - CASSAGLAAPYTDTQYF
TRBJ2-1 TRBD2 TRBV9 - CASSAQRGSYNEQFF
TRBJ2-7 TRBD2 TRBV6-5 - CASSYSLGGRVNEQYF
TRBJ2-7 TRBD2 TRBV28 - CASRSGGAYEQYF
TRBJ2-7 - TRBV11-3 - CASSSGGEQYF
TRBJ1-4 TRBD1 TRBV4-1 - CASSHEDRGWEKLFF
TRBJ2-3 TRBD2 TRBV7-2 - CASRWGGWEPDTQYF
TRBJ2-1 - TRBV19 - CASSALSSYNEQFF
TRBJ2-1 TRBD2 TRBV7-3 - CASSLVSGRGDNEQFF
TRBJ2-7 - TRBV30 - CAWIFRTRSSYEQYF
TRBJ1-1 - TRBV6-1 - CASARTGEALAEAFF
TRBJ1-1 - TRBV9 - CASSVEGVTEAFF
TRBJ2-2 - TRBV7-9 - CASERSGPGELFF
TRBJ2-7 TRBD2 TRBV28 - CASSFQGGAGLAGLSSYEQYF
TRBJ2-7 TRBD1 TRBV27 - CASSLYGTASYEQYF
TRBJ1-2 - TRBV4-1 - CASSQGSGGYTF
TRBJ1-2 TRBD1 TRBV5-4 once CASSYGQGDGYTF
TRBJ2-4 TRBD1 TRBV7-9 - CASSLPGQTDIQYF
TRBJ1-3 - TRBV5-1 - CASSLTQGAGNTIYF
TRBJ2-7 TRBD2 TRBV10-3 - CAAWTSGHEQYF
TRBJ2-5 TRBD1 TRBV19 once CASSRGQGKETQYF
TRBJ2-6 TRBD2 TRBV4-3 - CASSPNPYSSGGNSGANVLTF
TRBJ2-1 - TRBV11-3 - CASSPEGGGSYNEQFF
TRBJ1-1 TRBD1 TRBV7-9 - CASSLRQGAGTEAFF
TRBJ2-7 - TRBV27 - CASRTPNEQYF
TRBJ1-1 - TRBV4-3 - CASSQTTLTEAFF
TRBJ1-4 TRBD1 TRBV18 - CASSLQQDRASTPSEKLFF
TRBJ2-5 TRBD2 TRBV4-3 - CASSQTPLAGETQYF
TRBJ1-2 - TRBV21-1 - CASSKAGFPAGDGYTF
TRBJ2-1 TRBD2 TRBV2 - CASSTGTRGGEQFF
TRBJ2-3 - TRBV28 - CASSPPLRRNTDTQYF
TRBJ2-1 TRBD2 TRBV27 - CASSLSGRARDEQFF
TRBJ2-5 - TRBV29-1 - CSVVRDQETQYF
TRBJ1-2 TRBD1 TRBV7-2 - CASSLDNRGYGYTF
TRBJ2-1 TRBD2 TRBV4-1 - CASSQGLAGGPYNEQFF
TRBJ2-1 - TRBV5-1 - CASSLAGSAGRDNEQFF
TRBJ1-3 - TRBV6-5 - CASSSSTVSGNTIYF
TRBJ1-2 TRBD1 TRBV11-2 - CASSLGGTGYGYTF